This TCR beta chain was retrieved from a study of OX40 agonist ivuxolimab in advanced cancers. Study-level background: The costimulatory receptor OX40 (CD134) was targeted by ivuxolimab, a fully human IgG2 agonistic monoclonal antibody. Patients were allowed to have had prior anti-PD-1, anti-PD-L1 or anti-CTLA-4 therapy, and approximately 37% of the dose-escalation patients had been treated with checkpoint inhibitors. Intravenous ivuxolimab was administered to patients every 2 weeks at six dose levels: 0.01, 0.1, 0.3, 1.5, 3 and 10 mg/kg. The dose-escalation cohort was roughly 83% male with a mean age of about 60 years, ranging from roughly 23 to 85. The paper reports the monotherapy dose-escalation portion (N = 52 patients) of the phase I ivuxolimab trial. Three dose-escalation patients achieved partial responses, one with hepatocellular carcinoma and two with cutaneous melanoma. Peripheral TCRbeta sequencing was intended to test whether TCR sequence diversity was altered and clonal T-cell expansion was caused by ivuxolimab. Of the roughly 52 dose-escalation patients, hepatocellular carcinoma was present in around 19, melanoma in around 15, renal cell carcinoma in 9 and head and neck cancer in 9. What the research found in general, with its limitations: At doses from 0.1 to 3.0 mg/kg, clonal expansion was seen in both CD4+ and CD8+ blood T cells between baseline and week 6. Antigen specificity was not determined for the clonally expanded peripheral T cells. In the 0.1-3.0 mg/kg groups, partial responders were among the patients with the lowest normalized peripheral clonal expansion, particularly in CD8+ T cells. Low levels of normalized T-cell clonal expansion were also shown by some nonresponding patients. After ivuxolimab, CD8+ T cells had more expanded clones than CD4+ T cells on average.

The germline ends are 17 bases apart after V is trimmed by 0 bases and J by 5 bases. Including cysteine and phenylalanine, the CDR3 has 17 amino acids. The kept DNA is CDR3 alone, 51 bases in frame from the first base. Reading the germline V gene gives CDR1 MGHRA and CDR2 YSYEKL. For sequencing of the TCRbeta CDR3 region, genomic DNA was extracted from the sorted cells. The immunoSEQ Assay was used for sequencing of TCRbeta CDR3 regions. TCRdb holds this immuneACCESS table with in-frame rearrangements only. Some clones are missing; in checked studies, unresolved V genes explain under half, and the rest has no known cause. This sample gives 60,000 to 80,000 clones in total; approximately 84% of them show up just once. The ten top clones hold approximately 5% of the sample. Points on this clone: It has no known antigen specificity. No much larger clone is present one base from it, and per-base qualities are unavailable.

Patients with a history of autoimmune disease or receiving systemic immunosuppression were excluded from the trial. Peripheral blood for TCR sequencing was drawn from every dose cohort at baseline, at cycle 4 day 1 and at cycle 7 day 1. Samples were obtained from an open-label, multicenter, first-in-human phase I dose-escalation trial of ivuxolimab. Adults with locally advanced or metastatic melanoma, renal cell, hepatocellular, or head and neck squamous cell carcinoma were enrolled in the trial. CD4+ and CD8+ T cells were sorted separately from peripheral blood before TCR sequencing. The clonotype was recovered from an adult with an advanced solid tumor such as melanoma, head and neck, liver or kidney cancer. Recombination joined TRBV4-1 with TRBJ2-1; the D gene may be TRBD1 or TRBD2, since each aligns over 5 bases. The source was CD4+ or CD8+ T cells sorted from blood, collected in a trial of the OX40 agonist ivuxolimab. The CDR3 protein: CASSQDGGTNPNNEQFF. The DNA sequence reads TGCGCCAGCAGCCAAGATGGTGGGACCAACCCCAACAATGAGCAGTTCTTC.